This T cell receptor beta chain was recovered during a study of T cell responses to AZD1222 COVID-19 vaccine. The study, taken as a whole, reports: White British donors predominated, females outnumbered males, and clonal diversity was possibly underestimated.

Generated by immunoSEQ multiplex PCR, the TCRdb table keeps only in-frame clones and is missing some. The table shows 150,000 or so clones, with 93% occurring only once. There are 16 residues in the CDR3. V lost 4 bases to trimming and J lost 0 bases, with 14 bases between them. Per germline, CDR1 SGDLS and CDR2 YYNGEE. Note on this clone: As yet, its antigen is unknown.

The TCR was taken from an adult in good health. The J gene is TRBJ1-3, the V gene TRBV9, with no clear D. Sequenced material: peripheral blood, taken on day 0 of MenACWY control vaccination. The CDR3 loop reads CASSPQSSNSGNTIYF. The CDR3 DNA reads as TGTGCCAGCAGCCCGCAGTCCTCAAACTCTGGAAACACCATATATTTT.